The 19 T cell receptor beta chains given below trace back to one sample, sequenced in a study of cytomegalovirus exposure and HLA in healthy donors. Assay: immunoSEQ multiplex PCR; the TCRdb copy retains only in-frame clones and omits some. The sample contains about 160,000 clones, over 80% of which appear only once. The sample was PBMCs. These receptors all stem from a man aged 25 to 40 in good health and CMV-seropositive.

The chain carries TRBV7-6 and TRBJ2-1; D possibly corresponds to TRBD1 (5 bases). Trimming shortened V by 5 bases and J by 12 bases, and 11 bases separated the two germline ends. The CDR3 spans 11 residues. CDR1 and CDR2 (germline): SGHVS, FNYEAQ. In DNA form, the CDR3 reads TGTGCCAGCAGCAGGGGTTCAAGGCAGTTCTTC. Translation gives CASSRGSRQFF.

The V and J genes are TRBV6-5 and TRBJ2-7; D possibly corresponds to TRBD1 (6 bases). This CDR3 is built from 14 residues. Trimming took off 7 bases at V and 4 bases at J, with 17 bases between the two ends. Germline V gives CDR1 MNHEY, CDR2 SVGAGI. Written as DNA, the CDR3 is TGTGCCAGCACCCCGGGGCAGGGGATTTACGAGCAGTACTTC. Translation: CASTPGQGIYEQYF.

This chain connects TRBV6-4 to TRBJ1-1; D is possibly TRBD1 (6 bases). The CDR3 sequence is 15 residues long. Germline CDR1 reads MRHNA; CDR2 reads SNTAGT. V was trimmed by 0 bases and J by 5 bases, leaving 13 bases between them. CDR3 bases: TGTGCCAGCAGTGACTCGCCTGGGGGCGCGACTGAAGCTTTCTTT. It is translated as CASSDSPGGATEAFF.

V gene TRBV19 combines with J gene TRBJ1-2; 9 bases map to TRBD1. V dropped 6 bases and J dropped 2; count of bases not matched to a gene: 4. The V gene's germline CDR1 is LNHDA and CDR2 SQIVND (reference sequence). This CDR3 has 14 amino acids. For the CDR3, the DNA is TGTGCCAGTAGGCCGGACAGGGGCAACTATGGCTACACCTTC. Translating gives CASRPDRGNYGYTF.

The V and J genes are TRBV6-6 and TRBJ2-1; 7 nucleotides align to TRBD2. Germline CDR1 is MNHNY and CDR2 is SVGAGI (reference sequence). The CDR3 contains 15 residues. V lost 2 bases, J lost 6 bases, and 7 bases stayed unmatched. As DNA, the CDR3 is TGTGCCAGCAGTTACCGACTAGCCCCGGTCAATGAGCAGTTCTTC. Protein: CASSYRLAPVNEQFF.

The V gene is TRBV5-4, the J gene TRBJ1-6; tentative D call: TRBD1 (5 bases). CDR3 length equals 15 residues. Germline V gives CDR1 SGHNT, CDR2 YYREEE (reference sequence). Trimming took 4 bases from V and 7 from J, leaving 15 bases between them. CDR3 in DNA: TGTGCCAGCAGCCTCGGAGGGACGCCCAATTCACCCCTCCACTTT. Translated, it gives CASSLGGTPNSPLHF. Together with reference TRBV5-4 and TRBJ1-6, the CDR3 gives the full variable domain: ETGVTQSPTHLIKTRGQQVTLRCSSQSGHNTVSWYQQALGQGPQFIFQYYREEENGRGNFPPRFSGLQFPNYSSELNVNALELDDSALYLCASSLGGTPNSPLHFGNGTRLTVT.

CDR3 bases: TGTGCCAGCAGCGGAGGGTCGAACACTGAAGCTTTCTTT. Its protein product is CASSGGSNTEAFF. The chain employs TRBV7-6 and TRBJ1-1; D is unresolved. The V gene lost 5 bases and the J gene lost 1 base, with 8 bases spanning the gap. This CDR3 is 13 amino acids long. Germline V gene lookup returns CDR1 SGHVS and CDR2 FNYEAQ.

This clone has only a few counts. The chain is built from TRBV6-5 and TRBJ2-1; 11 nucleotides agree with TRBD2. The CDR3 runs to 15 residues. The V segment lost 6 bases and the J segment 3 bases; nucleotides outside the gene matches: 4. The germline gives CDR1 MNHEY, CDR2 SVGAGI. The CDR3 reads CASSPTSGDYNEQFF. As DNA, the CDR3 is TGTGCCAGCAGCCCGACTAGCGGGGACTACAATGAGCAGTTCTTC.

The rearrangement joins TRBV4-3 to TRBJ2-5, with TRBD2 as a possible D gene (5 bases). Trimming stripped 0 bases from V and 7 bases from J, with 18 bases between. Germline CDR1 reads LGHNA; CDR2 reads YSLEER. The CDR3 totals 16 residues. CDR3 coding DNA: TGCGCCAGCAGCCAAGAAAGAGGGCCTTACCTAGGGACCCAGTACTTC. Protein sequence: CASSQERGPYLGTQYF.

This sequence joins TRBV6-5 and TRBJ1-4; the D is unclear. This CDR3 has 14 amino acids. Trimming took 6 bases from V and 7 from J, leaving 15 bases between them. The germline V gene has CDR1 MNHEY and CDR2 SVGAGI. CDR3 loop: CASRRGVKIEKLFF. CDR3 nucleotides: TGTGCCAGCAGGCGCGGGGTGAAGATTGAAAAACTGTTTTTT.

The rearrangement links TRBV9 to TRBJ2-2, with 10 bases identical to TRBD2. V gave up 4 bases and J gave up 3 bases; unmatched junction bases: 6. This CDR3 contains 16 residues. Germline CDR1 reads SGDLS; CDR2 reads YYNGEE. The CDR3 DNA reads as TGTGCCAGCAGCCCAATCAGCGGGGGGGACACCGGGGAGCTGTTTTTT. Its protein product is CASSPISGGDTGELFF.

The chain couples TRBV5-1 to TRBJ2-5; D is undetermined. The CDR3 runs to 12 residues. Trimming pared 0 bases from V and 4 bases from J, leaving 4 bases between. Germline V gives CDR1 SGHRS, CDR2 YFSETQ. The CDR3 is CASSLGLETQYF. CDR3 DNA: TGCGCCAGCAGCTTGGGACTAGAGACCCAGTACTTC.

In this sample, this clone turned up a few times. The CDR3 loop reads CASSPTGRVGSPLHF. The CDR3 nucleotides read TGTGCCAGCAGTCCCACGGGCAGGGTGGGCTCACCCCTCCACTTT. This rearrangement joins TRBV27 to TRBJ1-6; D possibly corresponds to TRBD1 (5 bases). There are 15 residues in the CDR3. V was pared by 5 bases and J by 10 bases, with 18 bases between. Germline CDR1 and CDR2: MNHEY and SMNVEV (reference sequence).

This chain joins TRBV5-6 and TRBJ2-7; perhaps TRBD1 as D (6 bases). CDR1 and CDR2 from the germline V gene are SGHDT and YYEEEE. V was pared by 4 bases and J by 7 bases, with 15 bases between. The CDR3 extends over 13 amino acids. CDR3: CASSGTTGDEQYF. The CDR3 DNA reads TGTGCCAGCAGCGGGACAACAGGAGATGAGCAGTACTTC.

The chain joins TRBV4-1 to TRBJ1-4; maybe TRBD1 (6 bases). Trimming took 1 base from V and 8 from J, leaving 14 bases between them. This CDR3 comprises 15 residues. The germline V gene encodes CDR1 MGHRA and CDR2 YSYEKL. The CDR3 reads CASSQVLGADEKLFF. Here the CDR3 DNA reads TGCGCCAGCAGCCAAGTCCTGGGGGCCGACGAAAAACTGTTTTTT.

The chain recombines TRBV7-9 with TRBJ2-2; 11 bases are shared with TRBD2. The CDR3 is 16 residues long. V was pared by 5 bases and J by 6 bases, with 8 bases of the junction left unmatched. Germline V gene data show CDR1 as SEHNR and CDR2 as FQNEAQ (reference sequence). The CDR3 nucleotides are TGTGCCAGCAGCCTCCTAGCGGGGGGAGCCGCCGGGGAGCTGTTTTTT. Amino acids: CASSLLAGGAAGELFF. The full variable domain, its missing parts supplied by reference TRBV7-9 and TRBJ2-2, is DTGVSQNPRHKITKRGQNVTFRCDPISEHNRLYWYRQTLGQGPEFLTYFQNEAQLEKSRLLSDRFSAERPKGSFSTLEIQRTEQGDSAMYLCASSLLAGGAAGELFFGEGSRLTVL.

The chain carries TRBV2 and TRBJ2-5; TRBD2 matches at 14 bases. With 6 bases clipped from V and 2 bases from J, the junction kept 8 bases outside the gene matches. Germline-derived CDR1 and CDR2 are SNHLY and FYNNEI. The CDR3 has 17 residues. This CDR3 reads CASRRGGLAGEQETQYF. For the CDR3, the DNA is TGTGCCAGCAGGAGGGGGGGACTAGCGGGGGAACAAGAGACCCAGTACTTC. Looking up the rest from reference TRBV2 and TRBJ2-5 gives the full variable domain: EPEVTQTPSHQVTQMGQEVILRCVPISNHLYFYWYRQILGQKVEFLVSFYNNEISEKSEIFDDQFSVERPDGSNFTLKIRSTKLEDSAMYFCASRRGGLAGEQETQYFGPGTRLLVL.

This clone was found once. V usage is TRBV12-5 and J usage is TRBJ2-5, with TRBD2 matching 15 bases. With V trimmed by 4 bases and J by 5 bases, 8 bases remained unmatched. Germline V gives CDR1 LGHNT, CDR2 FRNRAP. The CDR3 has 17 amino acids. The CDR3 DNA sequence: TGTGCTAGTGGTTCCCTCGCCGGACTAGCGGGGGGGGAGACCCAGTACTTC. Translation gives CASGSLAGLAGGETQYF.

The chain employs TRBV15 and TRBJ2-1; 7 bases map to TRBD2. There are 14 residues in the CDR3. The germline CDR1 and CDR2 sequences are LNHNV and YYDKDF (reference sequence). V shed 5 bases and J 7 bases; nucleotides not matched to a gene: 8. This chain's CDR3 is CATSQRGLRNEQFF. In DNA, the CDR3 is TGTGCCACCAGCCAGCGGGGTCTGCGGAATGAGCAGTTCTTC. Full variable domain (outside the CDR3, taken from reference TRBV15 and TRBJ2-1): DAMVIQNPRYQVTQFGKPVTLSCSQTLNHNVMYWYQQKSSQAPKLLFHYYDKDFNNEADTPDNFQSRRPNTSFCFLDIRSPGLGDTAMYLCATSQRGLRNEQFFGPGTRLTVL.